A single sample is the source of the 25 T cell receptor beta chains below, sequenced in a study of identical twins. TCRdb reanalysed the 5' RACE reads using MiXCR and keeps one entry per CDR3 protein. The sample yields 500,000 to 650,000 distinct CDR3 sequences, under 25% seen once. The same data also contributed to another study, on yellow fever vaccine responses in identical twins.

Sequenced: CD4+ T cells sorted from blood. These receptors were taken from a woman in her late teens or twenties in good health.

DNA of the CDR3: TGTGCCACCAGCCCTCAGCGGGCTAACTATGGCTACACCTTC. Translating it yields CATSPQRANYGYTF. The rearrangement joins TRBV15 to TRBJ1-2; D gene ambiguous. This CDR3 has 14 amino acids. The ends were cut back, 5 bases at V and 0 bases at J, with 10 bases in the middle. Germline V CDR1 and CDR2: LNHNV, YYDKDF (reference sequence).

This chain uses TRBV10-3 with TRBJ2-5, with 9 nucleotides matching TRBD1. CDR3 length equals 16 residues. Germline V gives CDR1 ENHRY, CDR2 SYGVKD. J gave up 0 bases and V 0 bases, and 2 bases lay outside the gene matches. The chain's CDR3 is CAISESGTGYQETQYF. CDR3 in DNA: TGTGCCATCAGTGAGTCGGGGACAGGGTACCAAGAGACCCAGTACTTC.

This chain uses TRBV4-2 with TRBJ2-1; D may correspond to TRBD1 or TRBD2 (6 bases each). Trimming cost V 4 bases and J 9 bases, with 16 bases left between them. Germline V gene data show CDR1 as LGHNA and CDR2 as YNFKEQ. The CDR3 contains 14 residues. The DNA for the CDR3 is TGTGCCAGCAGCCCAGGGGACTTTGGGGGTGAGCAGTTCTTC. Translating gives CASSPGDFGGEQFF.

This clonotype was seen a few times. The chain links TRBV7-9 to TRBJ1-1; no clear D. This CDR3 region has 14 residues. Trimming stripped 5 bases from V and 2 bases from J, with 12 bases between. Germline CDR1 SEHNR, CDR2 FQNEAQ (reference sequence). DNA of the CDR3: TGTGCCAGCAGCCCCCCCCGGTTTAACACTGAAGCTTTCTTT. Translation gives CASSPPRFNTEAFF. The full variable domain, its missing parts supplied by reference TRBV7-9 and TRBJ1-1, is DTGVSQNPRHKITKRGQNVTFRCDPISEHNRLYWYRQTLGQGPEFLTYFQNEAQLEKSRLLSDRFSAERPKGSFSTLEIQRTEQGDSAMYLCASSPPRFNTEAFFGQGTRLTVV.

This clonotype was detected only a few times. J is TRBJ1-5 and V is TRBV5-5, with 7 nucleotides matching TRBD1. The CDR3 contains 15 residues. Germline V gene data show CDR1 as SGHKS and CDR2 as YYEKEE (reference sequence). After removal of 4 bases from V and 4 bases from J, the junction contained 8 bases not matched to a gene. CDR3 loop: CASSESGGKNQPQHF. As DNA, the CDR3 is TGTGCCAGCAGCGAGTCAGGGGGGAAAAATCAGCCCCAGCATTTT.

This clonotype was counted a few times. This chain connects TRBV20-1 to TRBJ2-5, with D possibly being TRBD1 or TRBD2 (5 bases each). Looked up from germline, CDR1 is DFQATT and CDR2 is SNEGSKA (reference sequence). Trimming pared 6 bases from V and 0 bases from J, leaving 11 bases between. This CDR3 region has 13 residues. For the CDR3, the DNA is TGCAGTGCCCAGGGACGGAACCAAGAGACCCAGTACTTC. It is translated as CSAQGRNQETQYF.

The chain is built from TRBV28 and TRBJ2-2, with 8 positions matching TRBD2. CDR1 is MDHEN, CDR2 SYDVKM, per germline. V gave up 1 base and J gave up 3 bases; unmatched junction bases: 4. This CDR3 has 16 amino acids. The CDR3 sequence: CASSLSGRGYTGELFF. The CDR3 DNA reads as TGTGCCAGCAGTTTATCCGGGAGGGGTTACACCGGGGAGCTGTTTTTT.

The genes are TRBV4-1 and TRBJ1-3; D is unresolved. CDR3 length equals 13 residues. Germline V gene data show CDR1 as MGHRA and CDR2 as YSYEKL. The V end was cut by 5 bases, the J end by 0 bases, with 5 bases between. CDR3 sequence (DNA): TGCGCCAGCAGCGAGGTCTCTGGAAACACCATATATTTT. Translating it yields CASSEVSGNTIYF.

The chain couples TRBV10-3 to TRBJ2-7, with 7 bases aligning to TRBD1. V lost 6 bases, J lost 4 bases, and 6 bases stayed unmatched. This CDR3 has 13 residues. Germline values: CDR1 ENHRY, CDR2 SYGVKD. The CDR3 sequence is CAISSTGWYEQYF. Here the CDR3 DNA reads TGTGCCATCAGCTCGACAGGGTGGTACGAGCAGTACTTC.

This clonotype was recorded many times. The rearrangement links TRBV10-3 to TRBJ2-7; 7 nucleotides agree with TRBD2. J was trimmed by 2 bases and V by 2 bases; bases with no gene match: 12. This CDR3 spans 17 amino acids. From germline, CDR1 is ENHRY and CDR2 SYGVKD. Written as DNA, the CDR3 is TGTGCCATCAGTGAGCGTCAAAGCCTGGGACTAACCTACGAGCAGTACTTC. Translation: CAISERQSLGLTYEQYF.

The V gene is TRBV9, the J gene TRBJ2-1; 10 bases are shared with TRBD2. The CDR3 length is 15 residues. Germline CDR1 is SGDLS and CDR2 is YYNGEE. The ends lost 2 bases at V and 4 bases at J; junction bases unmatched: 3. CDR3 in amino acids: CASSVTSGIYNEQFF. CDR3 bases: TGTGCCAGCAGCGTTACTAGCGGGATTTACAATGAGCAGTTCTTC.

This clonotype was picked up a small number of times. The chain links TRBV20-1 to TRBJ2-3; D remains ambiguous. Trimming stripped 6 bases from V and 1 base from J, with 11 bases between. CDR1 and CDR2 (germline): DFQATT, SNEGSKA (reference sequence). The CDR3 totals 13 residues. CDR3 protein: CSAVGPGTDTQYF. CDR3 DNA sequence: TGCAGTGCCGTAGGACCGGGCACAGATACGCAGTATTTT.

This chain links TRBV27 with TRBJ2-2, with TRBD2 identical over 7 bases. The CDR3 has 21 amino acids. The germline CDR1 and CDR2 sequences are MNHEY and SMNVEV (reference sequence). The V and J ends lost 5 bases and 2 bases, in that order; junction bases with no gene match: 23. Here the CDR3 reads CASSDDTGFLAGALNTGELFF. The CDR3 nucleotides read TGTGCCAGCAGTGATGACACAGGATTTTTGGCGGGAGCCCTTAACACCGGGGAGCTGTTTTTT.

This clonotype was seen repeatedly, ten times or more. The genes are TRBV5-1 and TRBJ2-1; TRBD2 might be the D (6 bases). The V and J ends lost 0 bases and 5 bases respectively, with 9 bases between them. The germline V gene has CDR1 SGHRS and CDR2 YFSETQ. The CDR3 loop spans 14 amino acids. CDR3 loop: CASSLEASDNEQFF. In DNA, the CDR3 is TGCGCCAGCAGCTTGGAGGCTAGCGACAATGAGCAGTTCTTC.

There are a few counts of this clonotype. The V gene is TRBV4-1, the J gene TRBJ2-5; unclear D gene. V lost 1 base and J 5 bases, leaving 11 bases between the germline ends. Germline V gene lookup returns CDR1 MGHRA and CDR2 YSYEKL. CDR3 size: 14 residues. The CDR3 loop is CASSQGPVYETQYF. CDR3 DNA: TGCGCCAGCAGCCAAGGTCCCGTCTATGAGACCCAGTACTTC.

This chain joins TRBV10-2 and TRBJ2-1; 11 nucleotides match TRBD1. The CDR3 consists of 15 residues. The germline CDR1 and CDR2 sequences are WSHSY and SAAADI. With V trimmed by 2 bases and J by 7 bases, 4 bases remained unmatched. The CDR3 reads CASSEPDRGRNEQFF. CDR3 nucleotide sequence: TGCGCCAGCAGTGAGCCGGACAGGGGGCGGAATGAGCAGTTCTTC.

The CDR3, as DNA: TGTGCCACCTCGGTCGGGTCTGGAAACACCATATATTTT. Translating gives CATSVGSGNTIYF. The rearrangement uses TRBV15 and TRBJ1-3; no clear D gene. The CDR3 has 13 amino acids. CDR1 is LNHNV, CDR2 YYDKDF, per germline (reference sequence). V dropped 8 bases and J dropped 1 base, with 9 bases sitting between them.

The chain has TRBV27 and TRBJ1-6, with D perhaps matching TRBD1 (5 bases). Between the trimmed V and J ends, which lost 2 bases and 9 bases, there was a span of 14 bases. The CDR3 is 15 amino acids. Per the germline V gene, CDR1 is MNHEY and CDR2 is SMNVEV (reference sequence). CDR3 loop: CASSLRGDASSPLHF. The CDR3 bases are TGTGCCAGCAGTTTACGGGGGGACGCAAGTTCACCCCTCCACTTT.

The rearrangement links TRBV9 to TRBJ2-1; no clear D. Germline CDR1 is SGDLS and CDR2 is YYNGEE. Trimming pared 0 bases from V and 7 bases from J, leaving 11 bases between. The length of the CDR3 is 14 residues. DNA for the CDR3: TGTGCCAGCAGCGTAGATCCGGGTAGGAATGAGCAGTTCTTC. It specifies CASSVDPGRNEQFF.

This clonotype has a handful of counts. The chain links TRBV7-9 to TRBJ1-1; D unresolved. This CDR3 is 15 amino acids long. CDR1 is SEHNR and CDR2 is FQNEAQ in the germline V gene (reference sequence). V lost 3 bases and J 1 base, leaving 12 bases between the germline ends. The CDR3 is CASSFVGWGNTEAFF. As DNA, the CDR3 is TGTGCCAGCAGCTTCGTCGGGTGGGGGAACACTGAAGCTTTCTTT.

The CDR3 region is CASSLLRERKNIQYF. CDR3 nucleotides: TGTGCCAGCAGCTTGTTGAGGGAGAGAAAAAACATTCAGTACTTC. The chain combines TRBV7-9 with TRBJ2-4; D may be TRBD2 (5 bases). The V gene lost 3 bases and the J gene lost 4 bases, with 13 bases spanning the gap. CDR1 and CDR2 (germline): SEHNR, FQNEAQ (reference sequence). The CDR3 has 15 amino acids. Drawing the rest from reference TRBV7-9 and TRBJ2-4, the complete variable domain is DTGVSQNPRHKITKRGQNVTFRCDPISEHNRLYWYRQTLGQGPEFLTYFQNEAQLEKSRLLSDRFSAERPKGSFSTLEIQRTEQGDSAMYLCASSLLRERKNIQYFGAGTRLSVL.

This chain joins TRBV6-2 or TRBV6-3 and TRBJ2-7; 7 bases match TRBD1. This CDR3 contains 16 residues. CDR1 is MNHEY and CDR2 is SVGEGT in the germline V gene. The V gene end was trimmed by 5 bases and the J gene end by 5 bases; junction bases not matched to a gene: 15. The CDR3 region has the DNA TGTGCCAGCAGTCAATGGGACAGCCCAGCGTTCCACGAGCAGTACTTC. This translates into CASSQWDSPAFHEQYF.

The rearrangement uses TRBV15 and TRBJ2-4, with a tentative D call TRBD1 (5 bases). Germline V CDR1 and CDR2: LNHNV, YYDKDF (reference sequence). The CDR3 contains 15 residues. The germline V and J ends were trimmed by 1 base and 1 base, with 8 bases remaining between them. The CDR3 spells CATSRGSGAKNIQYF. The CDR3 coding sequence is TGTGCCACCAGCAGAGGGTCAGGGGCCAAAAACATTCAGTACTTC.

V usage is TRBV5-1 and J usage is TRBJ1-2, with 7 bases identical to TRBD1. CDR3 length: 14 amino acids. V lost 2 bases to trimming and J lost 6 bases; unmatched junction nucleotides: 7. Germline V lookup: CDR1 SGHRS, CDR2 YFSETQ. The CDR3 sequence is CASSFSDRDDGYTF. CDR3 bases: TGCGCCAGCAGCTTCTCTGACAGGGATGATGGCTACACCTTC.

This clonotype occurred a few times. Sequence at one end of the junction differs from germline and may be a read error. The chain combines TRBV5-1 with TRBJ2-1, with 13 bases lining up with TRBD2. Per germline, CDR1 SGHRS and CDR2 YFSETQ. The CDR3 extends over 15 amino acids. CDR3 nucleotides: TGTGCCAGTAGCACCGGGACTAGCGGGGCCAATGAGCAGTTCTTC. Translated, it gives CASSTGTSGANEQFF.